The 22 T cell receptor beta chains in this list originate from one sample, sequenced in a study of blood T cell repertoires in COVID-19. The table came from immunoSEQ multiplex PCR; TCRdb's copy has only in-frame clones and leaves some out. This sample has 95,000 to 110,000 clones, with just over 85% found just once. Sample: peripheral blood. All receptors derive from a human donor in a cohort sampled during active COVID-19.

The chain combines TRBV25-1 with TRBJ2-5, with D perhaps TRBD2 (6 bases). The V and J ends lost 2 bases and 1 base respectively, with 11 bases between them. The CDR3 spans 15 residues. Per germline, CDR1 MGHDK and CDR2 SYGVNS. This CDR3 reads CASSEALGGQETQYF. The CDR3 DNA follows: TGTGCCAGCAGTGAAGCCCTGGGGGGCCAAGAGACCCAGTACTTC.

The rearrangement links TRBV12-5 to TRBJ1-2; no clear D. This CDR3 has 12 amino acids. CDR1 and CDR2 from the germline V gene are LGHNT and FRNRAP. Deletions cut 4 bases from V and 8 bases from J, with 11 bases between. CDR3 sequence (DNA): TGTGCTAGTGGTTCCAGCGGCGGCGGCTACACCTTC. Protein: CASGSSGGGYTF. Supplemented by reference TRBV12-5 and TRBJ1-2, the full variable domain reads DARVTQTPRHKVTEMGQEVTMRCQPILGHNTVFWYRQTMMQGLELLAYFRNRAPLDDSGMPKDRFSAEMPDATLATLKIQPSEPRDSAVYFCASGSSGGGYTFGSGTRLTVV.

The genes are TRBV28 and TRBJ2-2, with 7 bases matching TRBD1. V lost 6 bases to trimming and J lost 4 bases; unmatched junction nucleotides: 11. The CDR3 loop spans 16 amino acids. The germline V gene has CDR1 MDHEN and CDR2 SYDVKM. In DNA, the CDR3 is TGTGCCAGCAGCAACAAGCCAGGGGGTTTCACCGGGGAGCTGTTTTTT. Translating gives CASSNKPGGFTGELFF.

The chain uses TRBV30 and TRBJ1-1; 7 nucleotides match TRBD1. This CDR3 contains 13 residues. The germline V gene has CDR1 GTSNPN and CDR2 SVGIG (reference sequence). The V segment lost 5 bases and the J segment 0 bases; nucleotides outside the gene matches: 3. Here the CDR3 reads CAWETGLNTEAFF. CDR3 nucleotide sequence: TGTGCCTGGGAGACAGGGCTGAACACTGAAGCTTTCTTT.

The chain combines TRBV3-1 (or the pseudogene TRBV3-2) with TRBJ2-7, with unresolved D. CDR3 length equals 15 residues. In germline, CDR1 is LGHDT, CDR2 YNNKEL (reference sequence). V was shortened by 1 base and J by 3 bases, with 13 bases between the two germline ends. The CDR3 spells CASSQAPASYYEQYF. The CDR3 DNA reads TGTGCCAGCAGCCAAGCCCCAGCGTCATACTACGAGCAGTACTTC.

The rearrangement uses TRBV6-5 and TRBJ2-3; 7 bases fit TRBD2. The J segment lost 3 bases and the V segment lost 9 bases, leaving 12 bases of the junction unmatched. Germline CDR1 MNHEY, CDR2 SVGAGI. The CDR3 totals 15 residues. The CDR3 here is CASTTSAGETDTQYF. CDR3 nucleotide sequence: TGTGCCAGTACCACCTCTGCGGGGGAAACAGATACGCAGTATTTT.

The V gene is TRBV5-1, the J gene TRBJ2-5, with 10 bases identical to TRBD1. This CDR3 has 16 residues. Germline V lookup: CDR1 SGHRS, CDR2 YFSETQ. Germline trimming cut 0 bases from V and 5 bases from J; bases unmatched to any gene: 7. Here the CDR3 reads CASSLDAGTGAETQYF. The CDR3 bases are TGCGCCAGCAGCTTGGACGCCGGGACAGGGGCGGAGACCCAGTACTTC.

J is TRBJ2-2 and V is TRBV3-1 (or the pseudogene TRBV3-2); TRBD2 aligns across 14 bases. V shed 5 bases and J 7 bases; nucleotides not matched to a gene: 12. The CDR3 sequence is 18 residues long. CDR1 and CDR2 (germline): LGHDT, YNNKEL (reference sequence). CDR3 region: CASSSTAGLAGGNGELFF. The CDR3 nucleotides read TGTGCCAGCAGCTCGACCGCTGGACTAGCGGGAGGCAACGGGGAGCTGTTTTTT.

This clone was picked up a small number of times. In nucleotides, the CDR3 is TGTGCCAGCAGCCTTTATACGGAGGAGACAGATACGCAGTATTTT. Translation gives CASSLYTEETDTQYF. The chain combines TRBV28 with TRBJ2-3; D might be TRBD2 (5 bases). CDR1 and CDR2 (germline): MDHEN, SYDVKM. The CDR3 covers 15 residues. The V end lost 6 bases, the J end lost 3 bases, and 16 bases lay between the germline ends.

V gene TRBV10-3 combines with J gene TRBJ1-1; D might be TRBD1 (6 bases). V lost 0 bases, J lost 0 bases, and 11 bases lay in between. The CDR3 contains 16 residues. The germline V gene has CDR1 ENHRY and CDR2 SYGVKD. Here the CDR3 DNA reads TGTGCCATCAGTGAGTCTACAGGGAACCTGAACACTGAAGCTTTCTTT. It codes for CAISESTGNLNTEAFF.

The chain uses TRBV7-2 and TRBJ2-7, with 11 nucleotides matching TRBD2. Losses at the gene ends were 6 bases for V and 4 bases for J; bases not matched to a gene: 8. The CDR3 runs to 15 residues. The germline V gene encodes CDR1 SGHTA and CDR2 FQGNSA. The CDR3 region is CASRLTSGSRYEQYF. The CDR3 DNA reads TGTGCCAGCAGGCTCACTAGCGGGAGTCGGTACGAGCAGTACTTC.

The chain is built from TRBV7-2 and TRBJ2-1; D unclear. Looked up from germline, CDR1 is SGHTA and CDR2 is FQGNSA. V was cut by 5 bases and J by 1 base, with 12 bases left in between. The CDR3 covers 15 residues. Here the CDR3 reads CASSPLGFSYNEQFF. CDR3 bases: TGTGCCAGCAGCCCTCTAGGATTTTCCTACAATGAGCAGTTCTTC. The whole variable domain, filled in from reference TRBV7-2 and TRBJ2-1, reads GAGVSQSPSNKVTEKGKDVELRCDPISGHTALYWYRQSLGQGLEFLIYFQGNSAPDKSGLPSDRFSAERTGGSVSTLTIQRTQQEDSAVYLCASSPLGFSYNEQFFGPGTRLTVL.

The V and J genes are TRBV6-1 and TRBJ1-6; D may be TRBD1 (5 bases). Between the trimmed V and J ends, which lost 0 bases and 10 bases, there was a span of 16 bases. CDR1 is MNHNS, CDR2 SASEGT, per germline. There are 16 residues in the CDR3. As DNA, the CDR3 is TGTGCCAGCAGTGAAGCGGAGGGGACTATCGGGTCACCCCTCCACTTT. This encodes CASSEAEGTIGSPLHF.

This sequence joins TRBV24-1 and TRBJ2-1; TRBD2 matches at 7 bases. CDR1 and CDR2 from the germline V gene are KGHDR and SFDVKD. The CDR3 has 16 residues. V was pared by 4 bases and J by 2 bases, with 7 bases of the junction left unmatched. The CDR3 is CATSERRGGAYNEQFF. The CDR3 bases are TGTGCCACCAGTGAGAGGCGGGGAGGGGCCTACAATGAGCAGTTCTTC.

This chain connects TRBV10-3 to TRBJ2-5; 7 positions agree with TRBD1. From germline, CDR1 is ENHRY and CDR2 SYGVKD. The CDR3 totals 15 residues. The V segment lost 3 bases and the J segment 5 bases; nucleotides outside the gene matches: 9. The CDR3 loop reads CAISDAGQVDETQYF. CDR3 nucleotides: TGTGCCATCAGTGACGCTGGACAGGTGGACGAGACCCAGTACTTC.

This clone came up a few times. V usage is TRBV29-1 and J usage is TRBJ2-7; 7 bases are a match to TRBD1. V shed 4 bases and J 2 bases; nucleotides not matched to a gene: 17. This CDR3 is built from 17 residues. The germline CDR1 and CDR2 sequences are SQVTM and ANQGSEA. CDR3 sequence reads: CSVVEEWETGSPYEQYF. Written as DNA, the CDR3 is TGCAGCGTTGTAGAAGAGTGGGAGACAGGGTCCCCCTACGAGCAGTACTTC.

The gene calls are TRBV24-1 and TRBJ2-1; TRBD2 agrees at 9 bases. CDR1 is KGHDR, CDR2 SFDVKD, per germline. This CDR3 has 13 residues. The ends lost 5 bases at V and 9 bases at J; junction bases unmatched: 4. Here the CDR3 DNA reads TGTGCCACCAGTGCTAGCGGGAAGGGTGAGCAGTTCTTC. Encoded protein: CATSASGKGEQFF.

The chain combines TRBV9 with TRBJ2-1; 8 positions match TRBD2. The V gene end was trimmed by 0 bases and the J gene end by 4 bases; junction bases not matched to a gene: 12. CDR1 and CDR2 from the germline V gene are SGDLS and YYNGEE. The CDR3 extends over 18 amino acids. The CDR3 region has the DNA TGTGCCAGCAGCGTAGAGGTTCGGGAGGGGCGGCCTTACAATGAGCAGTTCTTC. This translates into CASSVEVREGRPYNEQFF. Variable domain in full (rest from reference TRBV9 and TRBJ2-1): DSGVTQTPKHLITATGQRVTLRCSPRSGDLSVYWYQQSLDQGLQFLIQYYNGEERAKGNILERFSAQQFPDLHSELNLSSLELGDSALYFCASSVEVREGRPYNEQFFGPGTRLTVL.

This CDR3 is CASRTDVLGGELFF. Written as DNA, the CDR3 is TGCGCCAGCAGGACAGACGTCCTCGGCGGGGAGCTGTTTTTT. This rearrangement joins TRBV5-1 to TRBJ2-2, with D possibly being TRBD1 (5 bases). V lost 5 bases, J lost 7 bases, and 15 bases lay in between. The CDR3 has 14 residues. The germline CDR1 and CDR2 sequences are SGHRS and YFSETQ.

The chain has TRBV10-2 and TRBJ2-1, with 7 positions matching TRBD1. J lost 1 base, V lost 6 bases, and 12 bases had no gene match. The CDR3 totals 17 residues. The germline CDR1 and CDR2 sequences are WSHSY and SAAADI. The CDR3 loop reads CASRNLGQVGSYNEQFF. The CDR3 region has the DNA TGCGCCAGCAGGAACCTAGGACAGGTTGGGTCCTACAATGAGCAGTTCTTC.

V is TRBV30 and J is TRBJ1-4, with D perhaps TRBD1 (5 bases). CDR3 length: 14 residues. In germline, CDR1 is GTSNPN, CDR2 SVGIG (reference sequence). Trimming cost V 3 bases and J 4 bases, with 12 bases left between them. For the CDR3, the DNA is TGTGCCTGGAGATTGACAGATTTTAATGAAAAACTGTTTTTT. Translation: CAWRLTDFNEKLFF. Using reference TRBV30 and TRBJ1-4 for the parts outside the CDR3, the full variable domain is SQTIHQWPATLVQPVGSPLSLECTVEGTSNPNLYWYRQAAGRGLQLLFYSVGIGQISSEVPQNLSASRPQDRQFILSSKKLLLSDSGFYLCAWRLTDFNEKLFFGSGTQLSVL.

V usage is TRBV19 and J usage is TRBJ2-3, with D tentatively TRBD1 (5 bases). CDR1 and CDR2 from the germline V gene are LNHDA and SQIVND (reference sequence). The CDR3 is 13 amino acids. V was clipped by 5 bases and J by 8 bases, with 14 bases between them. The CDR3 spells CASSPRQWGTQYF. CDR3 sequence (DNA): TGTGCCAGTAGTCCGAGACAGTGGGGTACGCAGTATTTT.